These 23 T cell receptor beta chains were sequenced from one sample in a study of blood T cell repertoires in COVID-19 (dated by TCRdb to between 2020 and 2021). The library relied on the immunoSEQ multiplex PCR assay. As stored in TCRdb, this immuneACCESS dataset retains in-frame rearrangements with V and J assigned. A fraction of the clones does not appear; measured against another copy, unresolved V genes explain less than half of the discrepancy, and the remainder lacks a known reason. Within this sample are 140,000 to 150,000 clones, with 75% to 90% of them counted one time only. Clones ranked in the top ten supply 13% of the sample. The material sequenced was peripheral blood. The receptors originated from a young man with COVID-19, enrolled during active disease.

J is TRBJ1-3 and V is TRBV7-9, with D possibly matching TRBD1 (5 bases). V lost 1 base and J 0 bases, leaving 7 bases between the germline ends. Per germline, CDR1 SEHNR and CDR2 FQNEAQ (reference sequence). The CDR3 is 15 residues long. The CDR3 region has the DNA TGTGCCAGCAGCTTAGTAACAGGCTCTGGAAACACCATATATTTT. Its protein is CASSLVTGSGNTIYF.

The genes are TRBV6-5 and TRBJ2-1; TRBD2 matches at 10 bases. The CDR3 runs 16 residues. Germline V gene data show CDR1 as MNHEY and CDR2 as SVGAGI. J was trimmed by 6 bases and V by 2 bases; bases with no gene match: 7. CDR3 bases: TGTGCCAGCAGTTACCACGGGACTAGCGAGTCCAATGAGCAGTTCTTC. Translating gives CASSYHGTSESNEQFF.

The V and J genes are TRBV15 and TRBJ2-1; 8 bases map to TRBD1. V lost 0 bases, J lost 8 bases, and 6 bases stayed unmatched. The CDR3 length is 15 residues. Germline V gene lookup returns CDR1 LNHNV and CDR2 YYDKDF (reference sequence). Here the CDR3 DNA reads TGTGCCACCAGCAGAGATTTACAGGGGGGTCATGAGCAGTTCTTC. It encodes CATSRDLQGGHEQFF.

CDR3 loop: CATGRDSGTSGSNTGELFF. CDR3 nucleotide sequence: TGTGCCACAGGGAGGGACAGCGGGACTAGCGGATCGAACACCGGGGAGCTGTTTTTT. The gene calls are TRBV28 and TRBJ2-2; the match to TRBD2 covers 11 bases. J gave up 0 bases and V 10 bases, and 16 bases lay outside the gene matches. The CDR3 is made up of 19 amino acids. The germline V gene has CDR1 MDHEN and CDR2 SYDVKM.

This rearrangement joins TRBV4-3 to TRBJ1-1; D is possibly TRBD1 (6 bases). The CDR3 has 13 amino acids. Trimming stripped 3 bases from V and 3 bases from J, with 8 bases between. Germline loops: CDR1 LGHNA, CDR2 YSLEER. The DNA of the CDR3 is TGCGCCAGCAGCCAGAGGGGGTACACTGAAGCTTTCTTT. It specifies CASSQRGYTEAFF.

In the case of this clone: Other nucleotide sequences from this sample produce the same CDR3. The rearrangement uses TRBV7-2 and TRBJ2-7; the match to TRBD1 covers 9 bases. After removal of 0 bases from V and 3 bases from J, the junction contained 0 bases not matched to a gene. Germline CDR1 SGHTA, CDR2 FQGNSA. The CDR3 consists of 14 residues. CDR3 amino acids: CASSLAGQGYEQYF. In nucleotides, the CDR3 is TGTGCCAGCAGCTTAGCGGGACAGGGCTACGAGCAGTACTTC.

This sequence joins TRBV7-8 and TRBJ2-2; D gene unclear. V was pared by 0 bases and J by 1 base, with 6 bases between. The CDR3 sequence is 15 residues long. Looked up from germline, CDR1 is SGHVS and CDR2 is FQNEAQ. CDR3 residues: CASSLAPVNTGELFF. The CDR3 DNA reads as TGTGCCAGCAGCTTAGCTCCAGTGAACACCGGGGAGCTGTTTTTT.

This chain connects TRBV6-5 to TRBJ1-2, with a weak D call TRBD1 (6 bases). Germline CDR1 reads MNHEY; CDR2 reads SVGAGI. The CDR3 runs 13 residues. The V end lost 6 bases, the J end lost 11 bases, and 19 bases lay between the germline ends. CDR3 loop: CASSNKGTSRYTF. CDR3 in DNA: TGTGCCAGCAGCAACAAGGGGACATCACGATACACCTTC.

This chain connects TRBV5-6 to TRBJ1-2; D not resolved. The germline CDR1 and CDR2 sequences are SGHDT and YYEEEE. CDR3 length: 13 amino acids. Trimming removed 4 bases at V and 7 bases at J, with 14 bases between. The CDR3 loop reads CASSPSRFGGYTF. CDR3 DNA sequence: TGTGCCAGCAGCCCTAGCAGGTTCGGTGGCTACACCTTC.

The chain uses TRBV4-3 and TRBJ1-2, with 9 nucleotides matching TRBD1. The V gene's germline CDR1 is LGHNA and CDR2 YSLEER. With V trimmed by 1 base and J by 7 bases, 7 bases remained unmatched. This CDR3 has 15 residues. The CDR3 spells CASSQGPGTGFGYTF. CDR3 nucleotide sequence: TGCGCCAGCAGCCAAGGGCCCGGGACAGGGTTTGGCTACACCTTC.

The chain couples TRBV24-1 to TRBJ2-1; 12 nucleotides align to TRBD2. Trimming at V came to 0 bases and at J to 7 bases, leaving 6 bases not matched to a gene. CDR1 is KGHDR, CDR2 SFDVKD, per germline. CDR3 length: 17 residues. CDR3 sequence: CATSDLSTSGSLNEQFF. The CDR3 region has the DNA TGTGCCACCAGTGATTTGTCGACTAGCGGGAGCTTAAATGAGCAGTTCTTC.

The chain combines TRBV28 with TRBJ2-7; 9 bases align to TRBD1. CDR1 and CDR2 (germline): MDHEN, SYDVKM. CDR3 length: 15 amino acids. Trimming cost V 4 bases and J 2 bases; bases outside gene matches: 6. The CDR3 here is CASSSETGGPYEQYF. CDR3 DNA sequence: TGTGCCAGCAGTTCCGAGACAGGGGGTCCCTACGAGCAGTACTTC.

This clone was detected only a few times. Distinct nucleotide sequences in the sample also encode this CDR3. The chain combines TRBV9 with TRBJ2-1; 7 bases line up with TRBD2. With 0 bases clipped from V and 0 bases from J, the junction kept 3 bases outside the gene matches. The CDR3 length is 16 residues. The V gene's germline CDR1 is SGDLS and CDR2 YYNGEE. CDR3 DNA: TGTGCCAGCAGCGTAGTTAGGGAGGGCTCCTACAATGAGCAGTTCTTC. Protein sequence: CASSVVREGSYNEQFF.

This clone turned up a few times. The rearrangement links TRBV7-9 to TRBJ1-2; unclear D gene. The CDR3 has 15 amino acids. V was clipped by 4 bases and J by 4 bases, with 16 bases between them. Germline V CDR1 and CDR2: SEHNR, FQNEAQ (reference sequence). The CDR3 spells CASSSRFTTGYGYTF. The CDR3, as DNA: TGTGCCAGCAGCTCCCGTTTCACAACGGGCTATGGCTACACCTTC. Full variable domain (rest looked up from reference TRBV7-9 and TRBJ1-2): DTGVSQNPRHKITKRGQNVTFRCDPISEHNRLYWYRQTLGQGPEFLTYFQNEAQLEKSRLLSDRFSAERPKGSFSTLEIQRTEQGDSAMYLCASSSRFTTGYGYTFGSGTRLTVV.

The chain couples TRBV6-4 to TRBJ1-5, with D tentatively TRBD1 (5 bases). This CDR3 comprises 13 residues. Germline lookup yields CDR1 MRHNA and CDR2 SNTAGT. The V and J ends lost 2 bases and 5 bases respectively, with 7 bases between them. CDR3 bases: TGTGCCAGCAGTGACACGACAGATCAGCCCCAGCATTTT. It encodes CASSDTTDQPQHF.

This sequence joins TRBV6-6 and TRBJ1-6; TRBD1 matches at 7 bases. V shed 6 bases and J 5 bases; nucleotides not matched to a gene: 7. The CDR3 is 15 residues long. Germline V gene sequence: CDR1 MNHNY, CDR2 SVGAGI (reference sequence). Here the CDR3 DNA reads TGTGCCAGCAGCCTGAGCAGGGGGAATAATTCACCCCTCCACTTT. The encoded protein is CASSLSRGNNSPLHF.

The rearrangement uses TRBV18 and TRBJ2-2, with 8 bases fitting TRBD2. V was clipped by 3 bases and J by 5 bases; unmatched bases: 8. Germline V gene lookup returns CDR1 KGHSH and CDR2 LQKENI. There are 16 residues in the CDR3. DNA for the CDR3: TGTGCCAGCTCACCGGCCGGGAGGGCCGGGACCGGGGAGCTGTTTTTT. Translated: CASSPAGRAGTGELFF.

The chain carries TRBV27 and TRBJ1-1; 7 nucleotides align to TRBD1. The CDR3 loop spans 15 amino acids. V lost 8 bases and J lost 0; bases outside the gene matches: 9. Germline CDR1 reads MNHEY; CDR2 reads SMNVEV (reference sequence). Here the CDR3 DNA reads TGTGCCAGCGCATCCGACAGGGCCGTGAACACTGAAGCTTTCTTT. It translates to CASASDRAVNTEAFF.

J is TRBJ2-7 and V is TRBV7-2; D perhaps matches TRBD2 (6 bases). CDR3 size: 15 residues. Trimming cost V 0 bases and J 2 bases, with 11 bases left between them. Germline V lookup: CDR1 SGHTA, CDR2 FQGNSA. CDR3 region: CASSLAGGVTYEQYF. CDR3 sequence (DNA): TGTGCCAGCAGCTTAGCGGGAGGCGTCACCTACGAGCAGTACTTC. Full variable domain (remainder filled in from reference TRBV7-2 and TRBJ2-7): GAGVSQSPSNKVTEKGKDVELRCDPISGHTALYWYRQSLGQGLEFLIYFQGNSAPDKSGLPSDRFSAERTGGSVSTLTIQRTQQEDSAVYLCASSLAGGVTYEQYFGPGTRLTVT.

For the CDR3, the DNA is TGTGCCAGCAGCTGGTGGCACAGGGGGAGTTTAAGCTATGGCTACACCTTC. Translating gives CASSWWHRGSLSYGYTF. The V and J genes are TRBV5-6 and TRBJ1-2; TRBD1 agrees at 8 bases. CDR1 and CDR2 (germline): SGHDT, YYEEEE. Losses at the gene ends were 3 bases for V and 4 bases for J; bases not matched to a gene: 14. This CDR3 has 17 amino acids.

The chain couples TRBV4-3 to TRBJ2-7; TRBD1 matches at 8 bases. V lost 4 bases and J lost 3; bases outside the gene matches: 8. CDR3 length: 15 residues. Looked up from germline, CDR1 is LGHNA and CDR2 is YSLEER. CDR3 residues: CASSLRTGTLYEQYF. CDR3 coding DNA: TGCGCCAGCAGCCTTAGGACAGGGACTCTCTACGAGCAGTACTTC.

The V and J genes are TRBV28 and TRBJ2-5; D is possibly TRBD2 (6 bases). Germline V lookup: CDR1 MDHEN, CDR2 SYDVKM. The V and J ends lost 6 bases and 1 base respectively, with 15 bases between them. The CDR3 has 15 amino acids. The CDR3 region is CASSLGPAGQETQYF. The CDR3 DNA reads TGTGCCAGCAGCCTGGGCCCAGCGGGCCAAGAGACCCAGTACTTC.

The genes are TRBV18 and TRBJ2-7; tentatively, D is TRBD1 (5 bases). The V gene's germline CDR1 is KGHSH and CDR2 LQKENI. This CDR3 spans 15 amino acids. Trimming cost V 5 bases and J 2 bases, with 16 bases left between them. The CDR3 DNA sequence: TGTGCCAGCTCATCTAGGGGCGATCCGGCCTACGAGCAGTACTTC. It yields the protein CASSSRGDPAYEQYF.